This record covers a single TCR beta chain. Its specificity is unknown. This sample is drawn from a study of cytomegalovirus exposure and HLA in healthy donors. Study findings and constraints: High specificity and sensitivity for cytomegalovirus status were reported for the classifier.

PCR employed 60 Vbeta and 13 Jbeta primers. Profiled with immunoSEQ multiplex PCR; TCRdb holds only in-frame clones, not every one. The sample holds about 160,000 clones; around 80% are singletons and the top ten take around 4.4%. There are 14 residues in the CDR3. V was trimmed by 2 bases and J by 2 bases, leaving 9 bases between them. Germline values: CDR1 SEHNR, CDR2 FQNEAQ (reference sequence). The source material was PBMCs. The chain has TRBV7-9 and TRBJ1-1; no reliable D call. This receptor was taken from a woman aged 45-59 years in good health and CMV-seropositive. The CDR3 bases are TGTGCCAGCAGCTTATTTACGGGAAACACTGAAGCTTTCTTT. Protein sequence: CASSLFTGNTEAFF.